This passage covers 2 T cell receptor beta chains from one sample sequenced in a study of T cell repertoires in cytomegalovirus infection (dated by TCRdb to the late 2010s). Sequenced using an Illumina HiSeq 1500. The public sequencing data were trimmed at Q25 with fastp and processed into clonotypes with MiXCR by TCRdb, which kept only in-frame beta chains. CDR3 protein duplicates are merged, each entry listing the most common genes and DNA. Within this sample are around 230,000 distinct CDR3 sequences, with around 6.4% of them counted one time only. The ten largest clones capture more than 5.5% of the sample. Sequenced: PBMCs. The receptor set was obtained from a human donor in good health (CMV status not recorded). Some clones in this sample may be carry-over from other donors' samples.

This clonotype has a count of ten or more. The chain combines TRBV2 with TRBJ1-2; D may be TRBD1 (6 bases). The CDR3 sequence is 14 residues long. CDR1 is SNHLY and CDR2 is FYNNEI in the germline V gene. With 3 bases removed from V and 8 bases from J, the gap between germline ends came to 16 bases. The CDR3 protein is CASSDDGGPGGYTF. Here the CDR3 DNA reads TGTGCCAGCAGTGACGATGGGGGCCCAGGGGGCTACACCTTC.

This clonotype was recorded many times. CDR3 DNA sequence: TGCGCCAGCAGCCTAGGAAATAGAGCTTTCTTT. Amino acids: CASSLGNRAFF. The rearrangement uses TRBV4-1 and TRBJ1-1; D call uncertain. The V and J ends lost 4 bases and 10 bases respectively, with 10 bases between them. This CDR3 has 11 amino acids. Germline V gives CDR1 MGHRA, CDR2 YSYEKL.